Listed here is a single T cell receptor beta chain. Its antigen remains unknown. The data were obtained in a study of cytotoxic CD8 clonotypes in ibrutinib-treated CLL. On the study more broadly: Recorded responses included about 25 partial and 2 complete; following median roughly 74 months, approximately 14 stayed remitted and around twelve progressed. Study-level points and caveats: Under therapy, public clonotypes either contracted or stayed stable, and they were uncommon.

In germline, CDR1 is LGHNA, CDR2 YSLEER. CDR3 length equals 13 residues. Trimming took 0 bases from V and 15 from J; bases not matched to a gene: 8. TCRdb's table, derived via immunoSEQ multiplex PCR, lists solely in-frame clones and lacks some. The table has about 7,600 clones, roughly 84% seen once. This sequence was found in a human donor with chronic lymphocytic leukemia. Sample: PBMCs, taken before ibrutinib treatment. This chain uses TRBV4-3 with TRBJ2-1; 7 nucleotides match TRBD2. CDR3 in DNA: TGCGCCAGCAGCCAAGAACCGGGACTACAATCGTTCTTC. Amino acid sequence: CASSQEPGLQSFF.